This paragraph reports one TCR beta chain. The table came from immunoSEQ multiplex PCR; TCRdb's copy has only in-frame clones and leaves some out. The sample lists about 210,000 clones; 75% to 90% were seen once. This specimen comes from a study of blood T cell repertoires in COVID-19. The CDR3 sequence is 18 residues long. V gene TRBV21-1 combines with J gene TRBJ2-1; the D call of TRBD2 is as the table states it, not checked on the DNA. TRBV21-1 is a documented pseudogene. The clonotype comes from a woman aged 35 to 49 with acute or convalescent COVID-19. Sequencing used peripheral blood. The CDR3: CASSKALGGGLHGNEQFF. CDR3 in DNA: TGTGCCAGCAGCAAAGCGCTTGGGGGGGGCCTACACGGGAATGAGCAGTTCTTC.